This T cell receptor beta chain was identified in a study of T cells in Graves' hyperthyroidism and ophthalmopathy. Study outcomes and limitations: Most thyroid clonotypes expanded above 0.001 were also detected in blood.

Germline-derived CDR1 and CDR2 are GTSNPN and SVGIG (reference sequence). CDR3 length: 12 residues. Trimming removed 3 bases at V and 5 bases at J, with 11 bases between. Using RNA transcripts as the source, TCR beta CDR3 regions were amplified. Initially, a first-round RT-PCR of the TCR CDR3 employed the HTBI primer set. TCRdb independently ran MiXCR on the multiplex PCR reads; one entry per CDR3 protein. The sample yields about 560,000 distinct CDR3 sequences, 15% to 19% seen once. Newly diagnosed hyperthyroidism patients aged 18 to 65 years had disease lasting under 2 months. The table lists this clonotype with many counts. Its antigen remains unidentified.

Sequenced input: blood. This chain connects TRBV30 to TRBJ2-7; unclear D gene. This clonotype was sampled from a woman in her 30s with Graves' hyperthyroidism. The CDR3 loop is CAWSPLADEQYF. The CDR3 region has the DNA TGTGCCTGGAGCCCCCTTGCGGACGAGCAGTACTTC. The full variable domain, rest sourced from reference TRBV30 and TRBJ2-7, is SQTIHQWPATLVQPVGSPLSLECTVEGTSNPNLYWYRQAAGRGLQLLFYSVGIGQISSEVPQNLSASRPQDRQFILSSKKLLLSDSGFYLCAWSPLADEQYFGPGTRLTVT.